This T cell receptor (beta chain) came from a study of immune heterogeneity within non-small cell lung tumors. Study at large: Histology included a few squamous cell carcinomas, under twelve non-squamous carcinomas and 1 unspecified tumor. Study-wide findings and caveats: Individual patients had largely distinct high-frequency T-cell receptor beta clonotypes. Local tumor mutational burden correlated moderately but significantly with local T-cell clonality (R 0.3 to 0.4).

There are many counts of this clonotype. The antigen remains unidentified. Multiplex PCR amplified TCR beta CDR3 with 32 V and 13 J primers. TCRdb ran MiXCR on the multiplex PCR reads and lists one entry per CDR3 protein. The sample lists approximately 31,000 distinct CDR3 sequences; around 30% were seen once. Bulk tumor genomic DNA, 450 to 750 ng per sample, was the template. During surgery, each primary tumor gave multiple biopsies spaced as far apart as possible. Patients with untreated, newly diagnosed non-small cell lung cancer underwent curative surgery. All donors had received a new diagnosis of non-small cell lung cancer and were undergoing surgery with curative intent. The CDR3 contains 12 residues. V lost 5 bases, J lost 7 bases, and 9 bases lay in between. CDR1 and CDR2 (germline): SGHTA, FQGNSA.

The rearrangement joins TRBV7-2 to TRBJ1-5; no clear D gene. The receptor was derived from a man aged 40-50 years with non-small cell lung cancer. The sample comprised lung tumor tissue. CDR3 sequence (DNA): TGTGCCAGCAGCCGTCTCGGCCAGCCCCAGCATTTT. Protein product: CASSRLGQPQHF. Using reference TRBV7-2 and TRBJ1-5 for the parts outside the CDR3, the full variable domain is GAGVSQSPSNKVTEKGKDVELRCDPISGHTALYWYRQSLGQGLEFLIYFQGNSAPDKSGLPSDRFSAERTGGSVSTLTIQRTQQEDSAVYLCASSRLGQPQHFGDGTRLSIL.